Each of the 26 T cell receptor beta chains below was sequenced from the same sample in a study of T-cell reconstitution after alpha-beta-depleted transplantation in children. Unique molecular identifiers tagged the TCRbeta library. From the PCR reads, TCRdb called clonotypes with MiXCR, one entry per CDR3 protein. The table lists about 640,000 distinct CDR3 sequences, approximately 17% of them singletons. This sample comprised PBMCs from the stem cell graft donor, obtained from the stem cell graft. The receptor source for this set is a human donor who donated a stem cell graft to a child with acute myeloid leukemia.

A few counts support this clonotype. This chain uses TRBV5-5 with TRBJ2-5; D assignment may be TRBD1 or TRBD2 (5 bases each). Germline V gene lookup returns CDR1 SGHKS and CDR2 YYEKEE (reference sequence). The CDR3 is made up of 16 amino acids. Trimming took off 3 bases at V and 0 bases at J, with 15 bases between the two ends. This chain's CDR3 is CASSSTPGLNQETQYF. CDR3 sequence (DNA): TGTGCCAGCAGCTCGACCCCGGGGCTCAACCAAGAGACCCAGTACTTC.

The chain has TRBV28 and TRBJ2-5; 9 nucleotides agree with TRBD2. Germline V CDR1 and CDR2: MDHEN, SYDVKM. The CDR3 runs 15 residues. Trimming cost V 4 bases and J 6 bases; bases outside gene matches: 9. The CDR3 region has the DNA TGTGCCAGCAGTTCACCAGGACTAGCGAAGAAGACCCAGTACTTC. Encoded protein: CASSSPGLAKKTQYF.

This clonotype turned up a few times. The chain carries TRBV28 and TRBJ2-7; 7 bases are a match to TRBD1. Germline loops: CDR1 MDHEN, CDR2 SYDVKM. With 5 bases clipped from V and 6 bases from J, the junction kept 4 bases outside the gene matches. The CDR3 length is 12 residues. This CDR3 reads CASSGTEAEQYV. CDR3 bases: TGTGCCAGCAGTGGGACAGAGGCCGAGCAGTACGTC.

The gene calls are TRBV7-7 and TRBJ1-1; no reliable D call. The CDR3 consists of 13 residues. CDR1 is SSHAT and CDR2 is FNYEAQ in the germline V gene (reference sequence). V was trimmed by 6 bases and J by 4 bases, leaving 12 bases between them. The CDR3 nucleotides are TGTGCCAGCAGTCAACACATGGGCACTGAAGCTTTCTTT. This gives the protein CASSQHMGTEAFF.

In this sample, this clonotype turned up many times. In nucleotides, the CDR3 is TGTGCCAGCAGCCCGGGACGAGGGGCTTCCTACGAGCAGTACGTC. This codes for CASSPGRGASYEQYV. This chain uses TRBV7-2 with TRBJ2-7, with D perhaps assigned TRBD1 or TRBD2 (5 bases each). Germline values: CDR1 SGHTA, CDR2 FQGNSA. This CDR3 contains 15 residues. V was shortened by 5 bases and J by 1 base, with 15 bases between the two germline ends.

The V call is TRBV5-6, the J call TRBJ2-6; D unclear. The germline gives CDR1 SGHDT, CDR2 YYEEEE. The V end lost 2 bases, the J end lost 2 bases, and 11 bases lay between the germline ends. The CDR3 covers 16 residues. The CDR3 spells CASSLQYSAGANVLTF. The CDR3 DNA follows: TGTGCCAGCAGCTTACAGTATTCGGCTGGGGCCAACGTCCTGACTTTC.

The rearrangement links TRBV4-2 to TRBJ2-7; no clear D. V was shortened by 6 bases and J by 1 base, with 16 bases between the two germline ends. There are 15 residues in the CDR3. The germline CDR1 and CDR2 sequences are LGHNA and YNFKEQ. The CDR3 nucleotides are TGTGCCAGCAGTCCGGGCCCCTTAACATCCTACGAGCAGTACGTC. As protein: CASSPGPLTSYEQYV.

The CDR3: CASSLAKGQTGELFF. The CDR3 DNA is TGTGCCAGCAGCTTAGCAAAAGGGCAAACCGGGGAGCTGTTTTTT. The genes are TRBV7-2 and TRBJ2-2; D is undetermined. The CDR3 extends over 15 amino acids. The germline gives CDR1 SGHTA, CDR2 FQGNSA. V was shortened by 0 bases and J by 5 bases, with 10 bases between the two germline ends.

V gene TRBV7-2 combines with J gene TRBJ2-1; D gene uncertain. Trimming stripped 5 bases from V and 4 bases from J, with 15 bases between. The CDR3 length is 15 residues. Germline lookup yields CDR1 SGHTA and CDR2 FQGNSA. The CDR3 region has the DNA TGTGCCAGCAGCCCTATACCCCCTCCATACAATGAGCAGTTCTTC. This translates into CASSPIPPPYNEQFF.

In the case of this clonotype: A read error may explain this, as a much larger clone is one base away. The genes are TRBV6-1 and TRBJ2-7; 10 bases are shared with TRBD2. The germline V gene has CDR1 MNHNS and CDR2 SASEGT. J was trimmed by 5 bases and V by 9 bases; bases with no gene match: 10. The CDR3 covers 14 residues. CDR3 nucleotides: TGTGCCAGGAGCCCCACCGGGACTAGCGACGAGCAGTACTTC. It yields the protein CARSPTGTSDEQYF.

This clonotype has at least ten counts. V gene TRBV20-1 combines with J gene TRBJ2-3, with D tentatively TRBD1 (6 bases). V was shortened by 0 bases and J by 2 bases, with 18 bases between the two germline ends. This CDR3 comprises 17 residues. The germline V gene has CDR1 DFQATT and CDR2 SNEGSKA (reference sequence). In DNA form, the CDR3 reads TGCAGTGCTAGAGACGAGGACTGGGGGCCAATCACAGATACGCAGTATTTT. This encodes CSARDEDWGPITDTQYF.

There are many counts of this clonotype. V is TRBV20-1 and J is TRBJ2-5, with D maybe TRBD2 (5 bases). This CDR3 comprises 14 residues. V lost 1 base and J lost 2, with 11 bases in between. Germline assignment: CDR1 DFQATT and CDR2 SNEGSKA (reference sequence). CDR3 sequence reads: CSARVFGSQETQYF. CDR3 nucleotides: TGCAGTGCTAGAGTCTTTGGGAGTCAAGAGACCCAGTACTTC.

This clonotype was picked up many times. J is TRBJ2-3 and V is TRBV20-1, with a weak D call TRBD2 (7 bases). Per the germline V gene, CDR1 is DFQATT and CDR2 is SNEGSKA (reference sequence). The CDR3 sequence is 15 residues long. V lost 6 bases and J 4 bases, leaving 20 bases between the germline ends. The CDR3: CSAPRGGGAADTQYF. The CDR3 DNA reads as TGCAGTGCCCCCCGGGGAGGGGGGGCCGCAGATACGCAGTATTTT.

The count of this clonotype is one. DNA for the CDR3: TGCGCCAGCAGCCAAGCAGGGGGCGCGAGGGCTTTCTTT. Translation: CASSQAGGARAFF. The V call is TRBV4-1, the J call TRBJ1-1, with 8 nucleotides matching TRBD1. CDR1 MGHRA and CDR2 YSYEKL come from the germline V gene. CDR3 size: 13 residues. V lost 1 base, J lost 11 bases, and 6 bases stayed unmatched.

This clonotype showed up just a few times. The chain carries TRBV10-3 and TRBJ2-7; D gene uncertain. Trimming took off 0 bases at V and 1 base at J, with 10 bases between the two ends. Germline CDR1 is ENHRY and CDR2 is SYGVKD. CDR3 length equals 15 residues. In nucleotides, the CDR3 is TGTGCCATCAGTGAGTCAGGGATCGAATCCTACGAGCAGTACTTC. This encodes CAISESGIESYEQYF.

This clonotype was recorded at least ten times. The gene calls are TRBV12-3 or TRBV12-4 and TRBJ2-7; tentatively, D is TRBD2 (5 bases). Trimming removed 5 bases from V and 3 bases from J, with 11 bases in between. This CDR3 is 13 amino acids long. CDR3 in DNA: TGTGCCAGCAGTGCCGACGGAGGCTACGAGCAGTACGTC. It is translated as CASSADGGYEQYV.

The sample holds many counts of this clonotype. The chain has TRBV7-6 and TRBJ1-1; D not resolved. Germline CDR1 and CDR2: SGHVS and FNYEAQ. Trimming took off 3 bases at V and 3 bases at J, with 11 bases between the two ends. This CDR3 spans 14 amino acids. This CDR3 is CASSLSELDTEAFF. The CDR3 nucleotides are TGTGCCAGCAGCTTGAGCGAGTTGGACACTGAAGCTTTCTTT.

This clonotype was detected a few times. In DNA, the CDR3 is TGTGCCAGCCGGGAGGAGGGGATGAATCAGCCCCAGCATTTT. It specifies CASREEGMNQPQHF. The chain uses TRBV6-2 or TRBV6-3 and TRBJ1-5, with D maybe TRBD1 (5 bases). Germline V CDR1 and CDR2: MNHEY, SVGEGT. V shed 8 bases and J shed 4 bases, with 15 bases lying between them. CDR3 length: 14 residues.

V gene TRBV4-1 combines with J gene TRBJ2-1, with D uncertain. CDR1 and CDR2 (germline): MGHRA, YSYEKL. The CDR3 length is 14 residues. Trimming took off 1 base at V and 5 bases at J, with 9 bases between the two ends. This CDR3 reads CASSQVLSHNEQFF. The CDR3 coding sequence is TGCGCCAGCAGCCAAGTGCTGAGCCACAATGAGCAGTTCTTC.

This clonotype was recorded at least ten times. Mismatch with germline at one junction end may stem from a read error. J is TRBJ1-2 and V is TRBV27; no definite D call. Germline lookup yields CDR1 MNHEY and CDR2 SMNVEV (reference sequence). This CDR3 spans 13 amino acids. The CDR3 protein is CASSFDPNYGYTF. Written as DNA, the CDR3 is TGTGCCAGTAGTTTCGACCCTAACTATGGCTACACCTTC.

There are many counts of this clonotype. The DNA for the CDR3 is TGCAGTGCTTCGACAGGGTGGACTAGCGGGTCCACAGATACGCAGTATTTT. Its translation: CSASTGWTSGSTDTQYF. The chain carries TRBV20-1 and TRBJ2-3; 11 nucleotides align to TRBD2. The CDR3 spans 17 residues. Germline V CDR1 and CDR2: DFQATT, SNEGSKA (reference sequence). The trim removed 5 bases at V and 2 bases at J, leaving 12 bases unmatched.

This clonotype was counted ten times or more. The genes are TRBV6-5 and TRBJ2-1; no definite D call. The CDR3 loop spans 12 amino acids. Germline assignment: CDR1 MNHEY and CDR2 SVGAGI. The V gene lost 8 bases and the J gene lost 7 bases, with 12 bases spanning the gap. The CDR3 protein is CASSSGMNEQFF. The CDR3 nucleotides read TGTGCCAGCTCCTCGGGTATGAATGAGCAGTTCTTC.

This clonotype has a count of ten or more. The V gene is TRBV6-5, the J gene TRBJ2-1, with 8 bases that match TRBD1. The CDR3 totals 16 residues. Trimming removed 0 bases from V and 7 bases from J; junction bases left unmatched: 8. CDR1 MNHEY and CDR2 SVGAGI come from the germline V gene. This CDR3 is CASSYSTGVIRNEQFF. The DNA of the CDR3 is TGTGCCAGCAGTTACTCGACAGGGGTCATACGGAATGAGCAGTTCTTC.

The chain employs TRBV10-3 and TRBJ1-1; TRBD1 matches 9 bases. The germline CDR1 and CDR2 sequences are ENHRY and SYGVKD. J gave up 4 bases and V 5 bases, and 17 bases lay outside the gene matches. CDR3 length: 18 amino acids. In nucleotides, the CDR3 is TGTGCCATCAGTTTGGGGACAGGGAAAAAGGGCATGAGCACTGAAGCTTTCTTT. Protein sequence: CAISLGTGKKGMSTEAFF.

As for this clonotype: An end of the junction does not agree with germline; a read error may underlie this. The CDR3 DNA reads TGCAGTGCTAGTGTACAGGGCGGCAAAGGCTCCACCTTC. Its translation is CSASVQGGKGSTF. The rearrangement uses TRBV20-1 and TRBJ1-2; TRBD1 might be the D (6 bases). The CDR3 is made up of 13 amino acids. The germline CDR1 and CDR2 sequences are DFQATT and SNEGSKA (reference sequence).

As to this clonotype: Being one base from a much bigger clone, this may be a read error. This likely comes from a read error, as the CDR3 has no conserved phenylalanine or tryptophan at its end. CDR3 coding DNA: TGCAGTGCCCAAAAGACTAGCGGATACACAGATACGCAGTATATT. Translation: CSAQKTSGYTDTQYI. The V gene is TRBV20-1, the J gene TRBJ2-3, with TRBD2 matching over 9 bases. Germline V gives CDR1 DFQATT, CDR2 SNEGSKA (reference sequence). Germline trimming cut 6 bases from V and 2 bases from J; bases unmatched to any gene: 9. The CDR3 length is 15 residues.